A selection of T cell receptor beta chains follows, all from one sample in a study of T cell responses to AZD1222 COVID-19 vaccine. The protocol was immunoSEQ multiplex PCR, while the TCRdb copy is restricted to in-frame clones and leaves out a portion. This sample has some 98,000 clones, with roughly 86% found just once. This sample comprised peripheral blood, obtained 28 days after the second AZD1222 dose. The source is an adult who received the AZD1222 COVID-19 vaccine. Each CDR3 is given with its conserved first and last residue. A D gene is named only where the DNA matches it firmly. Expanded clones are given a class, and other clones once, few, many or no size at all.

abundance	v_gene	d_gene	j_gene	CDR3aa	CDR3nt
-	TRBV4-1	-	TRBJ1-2	CASSQEGAGYYGYTF	TGCGCCAGCAGCCAAGAGGGGGCAGGGTACTATGGCTACACCTTC
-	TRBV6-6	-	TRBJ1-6	CASKVGRSSYNSPLHF	TGTGCCAGCAAGGTTGGACGGAGCTCCTATAATTCACCCCTCCACTTT
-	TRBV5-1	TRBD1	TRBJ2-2	CASSSTTGGRQGELFF	TGCGCCAGCAGCTCGACAACAGGGGGCCGCCAGGGAGAGCTGTTTTTT
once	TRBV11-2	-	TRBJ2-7	CASSDWSGRAEQYF	TGTGCCAGCAGCGACTGGTCGGGGCGCGCCGAGCAGTACTTC
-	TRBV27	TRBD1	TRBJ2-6	CASSWDRKKNSGANVLTF	TGTGCCAGCAGTTGGGACAGAAAAAAAAACTCTGGGGCCAACGTCCTGACTTTC
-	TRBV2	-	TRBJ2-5	CASRRDGGETQYF	TGTGCCAGCAGGAGGGATGGGGGAGAGACCCAGTACTTC
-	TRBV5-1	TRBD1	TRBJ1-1	CASSLGQGLSTEAFF	TGCGCCAGCAGCTTGGGACAGGGATTGAGCACTGAAGCTTTCTTT
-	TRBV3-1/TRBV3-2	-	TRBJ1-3	CASSSTEGNTIYF	TGTGCCAGCAGCTCGACAGAAGGAAACACCATATATTTT
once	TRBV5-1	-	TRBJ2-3	CASSLQGVASTDTQYF	TGCGCCAGCAGCTTGCAGGGCGTCGCTAGCACAGATACGCAGTATTTT
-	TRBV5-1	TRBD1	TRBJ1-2	CASSSQGNYGYTF	TGCGCCAGCAGCTCACAGGGGAACTATGGCTACACCTTC
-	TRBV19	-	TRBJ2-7	CASSIGAAYEQYF	TGTGCCAGTAGTATTGGAGCGGCTTACGAGCAGTACTTC
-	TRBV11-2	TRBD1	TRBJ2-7	CASSDAGTGSSYEQYF	TGTGCCAGCAGCGACGCCGGGACAGGGAGCTCCTACGAGCAGTACTTC
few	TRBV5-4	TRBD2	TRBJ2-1	CASSRGGFNYNEQFF	TGTGCCAGCAGCCGCGGGGGATTCAACTACAATGAGCAGTTCTTC
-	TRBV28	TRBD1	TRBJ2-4	CASNRGLTLAKNIQYF	TGTGCCAGCAACAGGGGCCTGACACTCGCCAAAAACATTCAGTACTTC
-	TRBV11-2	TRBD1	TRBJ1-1	CASSVRDRPNTEAFF	TGTGCCAGCAGCGTAAGGGACAGGCCGAACACTGAAGCTTTCTTT
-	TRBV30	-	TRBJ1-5	CAWSQQVARYSNQPQHF	TGTGCCTGGAGTCAACAAGTTGCGCGGTATAGCAATCAGCCCCAGCATTTT
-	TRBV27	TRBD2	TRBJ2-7	CASSPRSSGIYEQYF	TGTGCCAGCAGTCCCCGTAGTAGCGGGATCTACGAGCAGTACTTC
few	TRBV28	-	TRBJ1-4	CASRGQREKLFF	TGTGCCAGCAGGGGGCAGAGGGAAAAACTGTTTTTT
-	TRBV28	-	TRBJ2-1	CASRGDAYNEQFF	TGTGCCAGCAGGGGTGACGCCTACAATGAGCAGTTCTTC
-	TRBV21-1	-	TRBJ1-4	CASSEGLRGINEKLFF	TGTGCCAGCAGCGAAGGGCTCAGGGGTATTAATGAAAAACTGTTTTTT
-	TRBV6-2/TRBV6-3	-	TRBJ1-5	CASSPIRVSSNQPQHF	TGTGCCAGCAGCCCGATTAGGGTTTCCAGCAATCAGCCCCAGCATTTT
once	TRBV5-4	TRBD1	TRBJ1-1	CASSPGGRHTEAFF	TGTGCCAGCAGCCCAGGGGGGAGGCACACTGAAGCTTTCTTT
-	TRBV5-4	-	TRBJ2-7	CASSLDRDPRIYEQYF	TGTGCCAGCAGCTTGGACAGGGACCCCCGGATCTACGAGCAGTACTTC
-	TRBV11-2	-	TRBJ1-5	CASSLSMSNQPQHF	TGTGCCAGCAGCTTAAGTATGAGCAATCAGCCCCAGCATTTT
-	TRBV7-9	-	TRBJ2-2	CASSLNRRNTGELFF	TGTGCCAGCAGCTTAAACAGGCGAAACACCGGGGAGCTGTTTTTT
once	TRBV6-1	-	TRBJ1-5	CASSEQVGNQPQHF	TGTGCCAGCAGTGAACAGGTGGGGAATCAGCCCCAGCATTTT
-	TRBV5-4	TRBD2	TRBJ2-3	CASSPRTSPSPTDTQYF	TGTGCCAGCAGCCCACGGACTAGCCCCTCCCCCACAGATACGCAGTATTTT
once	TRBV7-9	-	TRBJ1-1	CASSFTVDTEAFF	TGTGCCAGCAGCTTTACTGTAGACACTGAAGCTTTCTTT
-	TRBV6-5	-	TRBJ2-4	CASSSGLKNIQYF	TGTGCCAGCAGTTCAGGACTAAAAAACATTCAGTACTTC
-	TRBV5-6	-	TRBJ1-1	CASSLYGRLAFF	TGTGCCAGCAGCTTGTATGGGAGATTGGCTTTCTTT
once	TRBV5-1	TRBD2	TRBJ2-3	CASSSPPPRDRSSSGRRRTDTQYF	TGCGCCAGCAGCTCCCCACCACCCCGGGACAGATCGTCTAGCGGGAGACGGAGGACAGATACGCAGTATTTT
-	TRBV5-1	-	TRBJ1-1	CASSLSQGMNTEAFF	TGCGCCAGCAGCCTTTCCCAGGGGATGAACACTGAAGCTTTCTTT
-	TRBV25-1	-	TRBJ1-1	CASSGLLGRGNTEAFF	TGTGCCAGCAGTGGTCTGCTTGGACGGGGGAACACTGAAGCTTTCTTT
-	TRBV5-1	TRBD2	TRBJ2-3	CASGASGRGDTQYF	TGCGCCAGCGGGGCTAGCGGGAGAGGAGATACGCAGTATTTT
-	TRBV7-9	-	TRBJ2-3	CASSTEARRTDTQYF	TGTGCCAGCAGCACCGAAGCTAGACGCACAGATACGCAGTATTTT
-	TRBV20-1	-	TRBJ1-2	CSAGVYGYTF	TGCAGTGCAGGGGTTTACGGCTACACCTTC
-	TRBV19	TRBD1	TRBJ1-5	CASSIGQGYGNQPQHF	TGTGCCAGTAGTATAGGACAGGGTTATGGCAATCAGCCCCAGCATTTT
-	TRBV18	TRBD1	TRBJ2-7	CASSPGSGQGYEQYF	TGTGCCAGCTCACCAGGTAGTGGACAGGGCTACGAGCAGTACTTC
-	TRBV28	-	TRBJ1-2	CASSYPLAPGGYTF	TGTGCCAGCAGTTACCCCCTGGCACCCGGTGGCTACACCTTC
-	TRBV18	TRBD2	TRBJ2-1	CASSPKREEYNEQFF	TGTGCCAGCTCACCCAAGCGGGAGGAGTACAATGAGCAGTTCTTC
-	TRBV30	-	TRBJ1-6	CAWSVVNSPLHF	TGTGCCTGGAGTGTGGTAAATTCACCCCTCCACTTT
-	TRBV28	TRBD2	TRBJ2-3	CASRPSGGKDTQYF	TGTGCCAGCAGACCTAGCGGGGGGAAGGATACGCAGTATTTT